Below, 23 T cell receptor beta chains from the same sample are listed, as sequenced in a study of technical replicates of blood from several donors. Generated by immunoSEQ multiplex PCR, the TCRdb table keeps only in-frame clones and is missing some. The sample records more than 90,000 clones, more than 90% being singletons. Sequenced material: T cells isolated from PBMCs. Receptor source: a human donor in good health.

The CDR3 DNA reads TGTGCCAGCAGCCCCCGACAGGGGGAGGGTACGCAGTATTTT. Its translation is CASSPRQGEGTQYF. The rearrangement joins TRBV7-6 to TRBJ2-3; 9 bases match TRBD1. This CDR3 has 14 amino acids. Germline V gene data show CDR1 as SGHVS and CDR2 as FNYEAQ. V was pared by 5 bases and J by 8 bases, with 8 bases of the junction left unmatched.

The V and J genes are TRBV5-1 and TRBJ2-2, with a tentative D call TRBD1 (6 bases). Germline lookup yields CDR1 SGHRS and CDR2 YFSETQ. This CDR3 has 17 residues. The V gene lost 4 bases and the J gene lost 2 bases, with 18 bases spanning the gap. CDR3 in amino acids: CASSQEPMTGNTGELFF. The CDR3 region has the DNA TGCGCCAGCAGCCAGGAACCAATGACAGGAAACACCGGGGAGCTGTTTTTT.

The chain joins TRBV9 to TRBJ1-4; TRBD1 matches 7 bases. The CDR3 extends over 15 amino acids. CDR1 is SGDLS and CDR2 is YYNGEE in the germline V gene. Germline trimming cut 3 bases from V and 4 bases from J; bases unmatched to any gene: 6. CDR3 DNA sequence: TGTGCCAGCAGCGCTAGGGACAGAGATAATGAAAAACTGTTTTTT. Protein sequence: CASSARDRDNEKLFF.

A single count supports this clone. The rearrangement links TRBV7-9 to TRBJ2-1; D is perhaps TRBD1 (6 bases). Germline V lookup: CDR1 SEHNR, CDR2 FQNEAQ (reference sequence). The CDR3 length is 13 residues. Trimming took off 6 bases at V and 5 bases at J, with 11 bases between the two ends. In DNA form, the CDR3 reads TGTGCCAGCAGTCGGACAGAAAACAATGAGCAGTTCTTC. It translates to CASSRTENNEQFF.

V gene TRBV4-1 combines with J gene TRBJ2-7, with 9 bases identical to TRBD2. CDR3 length equals 15 residues. The V segment lost 1 base and the J segment 1 base; nucleotides outside the gene matches: 2. The germline gives CDR1 MGHRA, CDR2 YSYEKL. CDR3 loop: CASSQGSGRSYEQYF. For the CDR3, the DNA is TGCGCCAGCAGCCAAGGAAGCGGGAGGTCCTACGAGCAGTACTTC.

The chain links TRBV27 to TRBJ1-4; D is possibly TRBD1 (5 bases). The CDR3 length is 14 residues. Germline loops: CDR1 MNHEY, CDR2 SMNVEV (reference sequence). V was pared by 9 bases and J by 0 bases, with 11 bases between. CDR3 in DNA: TGTGCCAGTCAGGGTATTGCAACTAATGAAAAACTGTTTTTT. Its translation: CASQGIATNEKLFF.

A note on this clone: At the DNA level, this CDR3 is encoded by other sequences in the same sample as well. The chain carries TRBV6-5 and TRBJ1-5; D is ambiguous. CDR3 size: 15 residues. V was pared by 0 bases and J by 2 bases, with 8 bases between. CDR1 and CDR2 (germline): MNHEY, SVGAGI. The CDR3 nucleotides read TGTGCCAGCAGTTACTCAGCGTCGGGCAATCAGCCCCAGCATTTT. It codes for CASSYSASGNQPQHF.

The chain recombines TRBV5-1 with TRBJ2-3; 8 bases agree with TRBD1. The germline CDR1 and CDR2 sequences are SGHRS and YFSETQ. CDR3 length: 16 amino acids. Trimming removed 4 bases from V and 1 base from J; junction bases left unmatched: 8. This CDR3 is CASSLAQGAGTDTQYF. The CDR3 nucleotides are TGCGCCAGCAGCCTAGCGCAGGGGGCTGGCACAGATACGCAGTATTTT.

The V and J genes are TRBV6-1 and TRBJ2-1; TRBD1 aligns across 7 bases. The CDR3 runs to 14 residues. Germline CDR1 reads MNHNS; CDR2 reads SASEGT. Losses at the gene ends were 6 bases for V and 8 bases for J; bases not matched to a gene: 10. The CDR3 protein is CASRSMNRGHEQFF. For the CDR3, the DNA is TGTGCCAGCAGATCTATGAACAGGGGCCATGAGCAGTTCTTC.

This clone was seen only once. The J gene is TRBJ2-1, the V gene TRBV4-1; the match to TRBD2 covers 10 bases. Germline-derived CDR1 and CDR2 are MGHRA and YSYEKL. The V and J ends lost 2 bases and 0 bases, in that order; junction bases with no gene match: 7. This CDR3 spans 18 amino acids. The CDR3 loop is CASSQHSGLADSYNEQFF. DNA for the CDR3: TGCGCCAGCAGCCAACACTCCGGACTAGCGGACTCCTACAATGAGCAGTTCTTC.

This chain joins TRBV10-2 and TRBJ2-4, with D possibly being TRBD1 (5 bases). From germline, CDR1 is WSHSY and CDR2 SAAADI. Deletions cut 4 bases from V and 11 bases from J, with 24 bases between. The CDR3 has 16 residues. The chain's CDR3 is CASSVKYIDQRGFQYF. The DNA of the CDR3 is TGCGCCAGCAGTGTTAAGTACATAGATCAAAGGGGCTTTCAGTACTTC.

This clone appeared once. The V and J genes are TRBV14 and TRBJ2-1, with D hard to call. This CDR3 is built from 13 residues. The ends were cut back, 1 base at V and 6 bases at J, with 7 bases in the middle. Germline lookup yields CDR1 SGHDN and CDR2 FVKESK. CDR3 region: CASSQVPVNEQFF. CDR3 nucleotide sequence: TGTGCCAGCAGCCAAGTACCAGTCAATGAGCAGTTCTTC.

V is TRBV28 and J is TRBJ2-7, with D possibly matching TRBD2 (5 bases). The CDR3 is made up of 15 amino acids. V was cut by 5 bases and J by 3 bases, with 17 bases left in between. Germline values: CDR1 MDHEN, CDR2 SYDVKM. CDR3 residues: CASSPPGLLRYEQYF. CDR3 DNA: TGTGCCAGCAGTCCTCCTGGACTTCTCCGCTACGAGCAGTACTTC.

The chain combines TRBV15 with TRBJ2-7, with 7 positions matching TRBD2. Trimming took 2 bases from V and 1 from J; bases not matched to a gene: 8. The CDR3 covers 16 residues. Germline V lookup: CDR1 LNHNV, CDR2 YYDKDF (reference sequence). The CDR3 DNA follows: TGTGCCACCAGCAGACCCGGGACTACGAGTTCCTACGAGCAGTACTTC. Translated: CATSRPGTTSSYEQYF. Full variable domain (outside the CDR3, taken from reference TRBV15 and TRBJ2-7): DAMVIQNPRYQVTQFGKPVTLSCSQTLNHNVMYWYQQKSSQAPKLLFHYYDKDFNNEADTPDNFQSRRPNTSFCFLDIRSPGLGDTAMYLCATSRPGTTSSYEQYFGPGTRLTVT.

The chain carries TRBV5-6 and TRBJ2-3; TRBD2 matches at 8 bases. Germline V CDR1 and CDR2: SGHDT, YYEEEE. Unmatched junction bases numbered 5, after V lost 4 bases and J lost 7 bases. CDR3 length equals 13 residues. This chain's CDR3 is CASSPGGVYTQYF. The CDR3 DNA sequence: TGTGCCAGCAGCCCCGGGGGGGTGTATACGCAGTATTTT.

The chain has TRBV27 and TRBJ2-7; a weak D match, TRBD2 (6 bases). V lost 4 bases to trimming and J lost 3 bases, with 16 bases between them. The CDR3 covers 15 residues. Germline values: CDR1 MNHEY, CDR2 SMNVEV (reference sequence). The DNA of the CDR3 is TGTGCCAGCAGTTCTAGCGCTCCAACCGGCTACGAGCAGTACTTC. The encoded protein is CASSSSAPTGYEQYF.

The V call is TRBV30, the J call TRBJ2-3; TRBD1 might be the D (6 bases). CDR3 size: 16 residues. CDR1 is GTSNPN, CDR2 SVGIG, per germline (reference sequence). Trimming shortened V by 2 bases and J by 0 bases, and 15 bases separated the two germline ends. This CDR3 is CAWSPWDTPSTDTQYF. CDR3 in DNA: TGTGCCTGGAGTCCTTGGGACACTCCTAGCACAGATACGCAGTATTTT.

The chain links TRBV4-1 to TRBJ1-1; 8 bases fit TRBD1. Per germline, CDR1 MGHRA and CDR2 YSYEKL. CDR3 length: 16 residues. Trimming at V came to 1 base and at J to 0 bases, leaving 4 bases not matched to a gene. CDR3: CASSQGQGPLNTEAFF. The CDR3 nucleotides are TGCGCCAGCAGCCAAGGACAGGGGCCCCTGAACACTGAAGCTTTCTTT.

The J gene is TRBJ2-7, the V gene TRBV10-1; TRBD1 matches 12 bases. The junction had 2 bases not matched to a gene; V was cut back by 4 bases and J by 4 bases. The CDR3 loop spans 14 amino acids. CDR1 and CDR2 from the germline V gene are WNHNN and SYGVQD (reference sequence). The CDR3 bases are TGCGCCAGCAGTGCGGGACAGGGGGCTTACGAGCAGTACTTC. Its translation is CASSAGQGAYEQYF.

In DNA, the CDR3 is TGTGCCAGCAGTTGGGGGTTCGCGGGGGGGACCGGGGAGCTGTTTTTT. As protein: CASSWGFAGGTGELFF. This rearrangement joins TRBV27 to TRBJ2-2, with 9 bases matching TRBD2. The CDR3 covers 16 residues. V was clipped by 4 bases and J by 5 bases; unmatched bases: 8. Germline V gives CDR1 MNHEY, CDR2 SMNVEV (reference sequence).

This rearrangement joins TRBV5-1 to TRBJ2-3, with a weak D call TRBD1 (6 bases). This CDR3 has 14 residues. Between the trimmed V and J ends, which lost 4 bases and 6 bases, there was a span of 15 bases. The germline gives CDR1 SGHRS, CDR2 YFSETQ. The CDR3: CASSRDHRADTQYF. The CDR3 nucleotides are TGCGCCAGCAGCCGCGACCACAGGGCTGATACGCAGTATTTT.

This clone has more than one count but fewer than ten. The DNA for the CDR3 is TGTGCCAGCGGTCCCCGGGACAGCTACGAGCAGTACTTC. Its translation: CASGPRDSYEQYF. The rearrangement joins TRBV7-9 to TRBJ2-7; 7 bases match TRBD1. This CDR3 has 13 residues. Trimming removed 8 bases from V and 3 bases from J; junction bases left unmatched: 7. Germline V CDR1 and CDR2: SEHNR, FQNEAQ (reference sequence). The entire variable domain, with the rest obtained from reference TRBV7-9 and TRBJ2-7, is as follows: DTGVSQNPRHKITKRGQNVTFRCDPISEHNRLYWYRQTLGQGPEFLTYFQNEAQLEKSRLLSDRFSAERPKGSFSTLEIQRTEQGDSAMYLCASGPRDSYEQYFGPGTRLTVT.

This clone was detected once. The V gene is TRBV13, the J gene TRBJ2-3, with 13 bases fitting TRBD2. The CDR3 loop spans 17 amino acids. In germline, CDR1 is PRHDT, CDR2 FYEKMQ (reference sequence). Germline trimming cut 5 bases from V and 3 bases from J; bases unmatched to any gene: 8. The CDR3: CASSRRTSGRRTDTQYF. CDR3 DNA: TGTGCCAGCAGCCGAAGGACTAGCGGGAGAAGAACAGATACGCAGTATTTT.